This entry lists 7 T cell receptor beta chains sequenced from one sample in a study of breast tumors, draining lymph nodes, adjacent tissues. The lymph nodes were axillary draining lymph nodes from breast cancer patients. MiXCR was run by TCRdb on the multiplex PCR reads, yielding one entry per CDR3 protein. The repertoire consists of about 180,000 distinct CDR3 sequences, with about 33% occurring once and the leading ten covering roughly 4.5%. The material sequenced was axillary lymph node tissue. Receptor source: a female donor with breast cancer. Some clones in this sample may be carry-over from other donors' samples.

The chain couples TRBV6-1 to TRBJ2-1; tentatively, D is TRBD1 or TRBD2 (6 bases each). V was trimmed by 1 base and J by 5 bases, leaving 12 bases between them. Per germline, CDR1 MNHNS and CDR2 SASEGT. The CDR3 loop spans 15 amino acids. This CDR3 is CASSEGGAGHNEQFF. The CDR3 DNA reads TGTGCCAGCAGTGAAGGGGGGGCAGGGCACAATGAGCAGTTCTTC.

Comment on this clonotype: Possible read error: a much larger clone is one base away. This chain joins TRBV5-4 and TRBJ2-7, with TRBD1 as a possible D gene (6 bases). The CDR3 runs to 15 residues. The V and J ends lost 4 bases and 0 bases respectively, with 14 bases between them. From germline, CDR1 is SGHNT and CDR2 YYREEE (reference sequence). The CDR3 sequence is CASSGGRTVSYEQYF. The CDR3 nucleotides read TGTGCCAGCAGCGGGGGACGGACAGTCTCCTACGAGCAGTACTTC. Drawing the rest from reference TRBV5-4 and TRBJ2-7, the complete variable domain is ETGVTQSPTHLIKTRGQQVTLRCSSQSGHNTVSWYQQALGQGPQFIFQYYREEENGRGNFPPRFSGLQFPNYSSELNVNALELDDSALYLCASSGGRTVSYEQYFGPGTRLTVT.

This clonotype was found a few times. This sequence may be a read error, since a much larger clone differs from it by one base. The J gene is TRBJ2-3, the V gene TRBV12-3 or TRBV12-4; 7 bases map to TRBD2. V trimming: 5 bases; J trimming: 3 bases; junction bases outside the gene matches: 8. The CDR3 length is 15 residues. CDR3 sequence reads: CASSDGRSGTDTQYF. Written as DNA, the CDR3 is TGTGCCAGCAGTGACGGGAGGTCAGGGACAGATACGCAGTATTTT.

The CDR3 bases are TGTGCCAGCATTAGGGGGACAGGGAACTATGGCTACACCTTC. Translated: CASIRGTGNYGYTF. This chain joins TRBV6-5 and TRBJ1-2; 9 nucleotides agree with TRBD1. Germline V gene sequence: CDR1 MNHEY, CDR2 SVGAGI. With 7 bases clipped from V and 2 bases from J, the junction kept 5 bases outside the gene matches. The CDR3 is made up of 14 amino acids.

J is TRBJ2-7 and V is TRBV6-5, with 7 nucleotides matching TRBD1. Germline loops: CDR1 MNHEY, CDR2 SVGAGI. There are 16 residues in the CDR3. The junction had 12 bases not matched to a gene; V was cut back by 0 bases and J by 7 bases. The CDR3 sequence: CASSYSTSEGAIEQYF. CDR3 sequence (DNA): TGTGCCAGCAGTTACTCGACCTCTGAGGGGGCTATTGAGCAGTACTTC.

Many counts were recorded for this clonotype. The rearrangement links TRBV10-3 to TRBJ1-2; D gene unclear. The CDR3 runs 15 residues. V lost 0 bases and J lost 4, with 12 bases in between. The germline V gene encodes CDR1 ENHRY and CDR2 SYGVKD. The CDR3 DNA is TGTGCCATCAGTGAGTCAGGGAGTGCTAGCTATGGCTACACCTTC. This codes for CAISESGSASYGYTF.

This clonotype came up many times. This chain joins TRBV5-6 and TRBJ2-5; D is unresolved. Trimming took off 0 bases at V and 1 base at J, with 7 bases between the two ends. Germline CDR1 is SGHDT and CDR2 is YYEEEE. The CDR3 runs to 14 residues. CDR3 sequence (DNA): TGTGCCAGCAGCTTGGAAGACTCCCAAGAGACCCAGTACTTC. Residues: CASSLEDSQETQYF.